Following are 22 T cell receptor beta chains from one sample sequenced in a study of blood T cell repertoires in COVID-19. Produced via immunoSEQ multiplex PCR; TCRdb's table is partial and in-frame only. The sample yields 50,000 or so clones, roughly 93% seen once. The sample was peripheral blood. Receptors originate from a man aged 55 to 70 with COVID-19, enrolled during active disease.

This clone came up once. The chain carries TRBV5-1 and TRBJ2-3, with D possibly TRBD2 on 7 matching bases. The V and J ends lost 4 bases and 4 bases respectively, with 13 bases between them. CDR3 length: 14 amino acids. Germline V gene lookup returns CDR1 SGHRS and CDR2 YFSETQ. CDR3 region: CASSGGGGSDTQYF. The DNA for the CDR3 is TGCGCCAGCAGCGGCGGGGGCGGTTCAGATACGCAGTATTTT.

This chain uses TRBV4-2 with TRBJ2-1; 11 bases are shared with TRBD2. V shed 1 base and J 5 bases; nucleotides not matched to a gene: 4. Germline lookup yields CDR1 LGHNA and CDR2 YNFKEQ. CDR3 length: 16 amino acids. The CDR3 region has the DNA TGTGCCAGCAGCCAAGTAGCGGGGGGGCCCAACAATGAGCAGTTCTTC. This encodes CASSQVAGGPNNEQFF.

The CDR3 bases are TGTGCCAGCAGCTTGGACAGGGGGCCCTACGAGCAGTACTTC. Its protein is CASSLDRGPYEQYF. The gene calls are TRBV5-4 and TRBJ2-7; 9 nucleotides match TRBD1. The CDR3 runs to 14 residues. The germline CDR1 and CDR2 sequences are SGHNT and YYREEE (reference sequence). V gave up 0 bases and J gave up 2 bases; unmatched junction bases: 0.

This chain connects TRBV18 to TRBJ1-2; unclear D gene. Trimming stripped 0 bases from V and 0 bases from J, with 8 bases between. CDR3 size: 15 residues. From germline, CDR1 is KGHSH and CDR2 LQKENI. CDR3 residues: CASSPPAVANYGYTF. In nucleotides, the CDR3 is TGTGCCAGCTCACCACCGGCGGTGGCTAACTATGGCTACACCTTC.

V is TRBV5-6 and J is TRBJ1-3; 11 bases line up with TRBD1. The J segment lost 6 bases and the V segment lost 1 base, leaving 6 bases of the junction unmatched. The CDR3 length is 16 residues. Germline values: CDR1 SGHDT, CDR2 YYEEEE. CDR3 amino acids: CASSLIGQGAQNTIYF. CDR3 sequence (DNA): TGTGCCAGCAGCTTGATAGGACAGGGGGCTCAAAACACCATATATTTT.

The CDR3: CAWIQNAKGYTF. In DNA form, the CDR3 reads TGTGCCTGGATACAGAATGCAAAAGGCTACACCTTC. The chain is built from TRBV30 and TRBJ1-2; D not certain. In germline, CDR1 is GTSNPN, CDR2 SVGIG (reference sequence). Trimming took off 4 bases at V and 8 bases at J, with 14 bases between the two ends. This CDR3 is built from 12 residues.

The CDR3 coding sequence is TGTGCCAGCAGCTTAGGAGCACTAGCGGCCCCCCTTTGGGATGAGCAGTTCTTC. This translates into CASSLGALAAPLWDEQFF. The chain combines TRBV11-2 with TRBJ2-1; 8 bases align to TRBD2. J gave up 8 bases and V 1 base, and 16 bases lay outside the gene matches. The germline V gene has CDR1 SGHAT and CDR2 FQNNGV. This CDR3 spans 18 amino acids.

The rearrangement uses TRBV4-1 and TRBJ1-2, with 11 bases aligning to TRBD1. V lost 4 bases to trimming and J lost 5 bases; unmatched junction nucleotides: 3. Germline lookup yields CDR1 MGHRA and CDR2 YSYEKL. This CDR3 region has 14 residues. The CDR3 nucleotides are TGCGCCAGCAGCCTTGGACAGGGGGCGTATGGCTACACCTTC. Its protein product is CASSLGQGAYGYTF.

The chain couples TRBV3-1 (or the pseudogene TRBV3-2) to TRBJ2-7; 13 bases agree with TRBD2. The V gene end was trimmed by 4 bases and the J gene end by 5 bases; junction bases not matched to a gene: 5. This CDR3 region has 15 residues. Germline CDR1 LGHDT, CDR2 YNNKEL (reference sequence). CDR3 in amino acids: CASSPGLAGLHEQYF. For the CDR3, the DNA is TGTGCCAGCAGCCCGGGACTAGCGGGATTGCACGAGCAGTACTTC.

The CDR3 here is CASSLERAISYNEQFF. CDR3 coding DNA: TGTGCCAGCAGCTTAGAGCGGGCGATCTCCTACAATGAGCAGTTCTTC. This rearrangement joins TRBV13 to TRBJ2-1; tentatively, D is TRBD2 (6 bases). CDR1 and CDR2 (germline): PRHDT, FYEKMQ (reference sequence). The V and J ends lost 1 base and 0 bases respectively, with 10 bases between them. The CDR3 sequence is 16 residues long.

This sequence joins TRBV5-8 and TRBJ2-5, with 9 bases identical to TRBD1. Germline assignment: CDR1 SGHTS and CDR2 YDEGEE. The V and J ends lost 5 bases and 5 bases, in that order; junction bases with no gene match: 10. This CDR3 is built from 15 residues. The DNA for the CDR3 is TGTGCCAGCAGGCCCGGGACAGGGACCTTCGAGACCCAGTACTTC. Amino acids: CASRPGTGTFETQYF.

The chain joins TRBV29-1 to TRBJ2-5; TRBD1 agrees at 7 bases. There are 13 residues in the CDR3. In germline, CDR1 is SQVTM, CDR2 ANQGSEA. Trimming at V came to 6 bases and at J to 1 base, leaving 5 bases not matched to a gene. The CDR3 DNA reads TGCAGCGTCGGACAGGCGATCCAAGAGACCCAGTACTTC. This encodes CSVGQAIQETQYF.

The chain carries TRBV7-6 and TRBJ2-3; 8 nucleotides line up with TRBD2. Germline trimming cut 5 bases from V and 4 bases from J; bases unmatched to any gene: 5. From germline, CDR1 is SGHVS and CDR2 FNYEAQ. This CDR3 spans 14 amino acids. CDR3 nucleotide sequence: TGTGCCAGCAGCCAAGCGGGGGTGCCAGATACGCAGTATTTT. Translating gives CASSQAGVPDTQYF. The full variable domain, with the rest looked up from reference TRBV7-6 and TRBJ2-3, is GAGVSQSPRYKVTKRGQDVALRCDPISGHVSLYWYRQALGQGPEFLTYFNYEAQQDKSGLPNDRFSAERPEGSISTLTIQRTEQRDSAMYRCASSQAGVPDTQYFGPGTRLTVL.

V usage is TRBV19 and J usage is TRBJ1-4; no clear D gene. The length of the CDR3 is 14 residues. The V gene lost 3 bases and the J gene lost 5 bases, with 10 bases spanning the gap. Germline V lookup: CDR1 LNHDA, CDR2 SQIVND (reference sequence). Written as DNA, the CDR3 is TGTGCCAGTAGTATTTCGCGTCGGAATGAAAAACTGTTTTTT. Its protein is CASSISRRNEKLFF.

The CDR3 region has the DNA TGTGCTAGTGGTTGGACTATCGGCTACGAGCAGTACTTC. It is translated as CASGWTIGYEQYF. V gene TRBV12-5 combines with J gene TRBJ2-7; possibly TRBD2 for D (6 bases). V was trimmed by 4 bases and J by 3 bases, leaving 10 bases between them. Germline V lookup: CDR1 LGHNT, CDR2 FRNRAP. CDR3 length: 13 residues.

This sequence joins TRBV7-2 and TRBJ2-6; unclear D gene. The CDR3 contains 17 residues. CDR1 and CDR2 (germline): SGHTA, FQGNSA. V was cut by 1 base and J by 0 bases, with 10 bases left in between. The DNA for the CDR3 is TGTGCCAGCAGCTTAGTTGCAGGCCTCTCTGGGGCCAACGTCCTGACTTTC. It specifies CASSLVAGLSGANVLTF.

DNA of the CDR3: TGTGCCGGAAGGGACAGCCTTGATACGCAGTATTTT. It codes for CAGRDSLDTQYF. This sequence joins TRBV30 and TRBJ2-3, with TRBD1 matching over 7 bases. J gave up 6 bases and V 8 bases, and 8 bases lay outside the gene matches. CDR3 length: 12 amino acids. CDR1 is GTSNPN and CDR2 is SVGIG in the germline V gene (reference sequence).

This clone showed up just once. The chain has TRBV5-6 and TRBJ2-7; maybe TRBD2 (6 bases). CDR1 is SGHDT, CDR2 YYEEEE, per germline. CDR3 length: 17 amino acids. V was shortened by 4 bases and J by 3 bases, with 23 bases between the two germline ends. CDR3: CASSPPAGIPTDYEQYF. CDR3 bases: TGTGCCAGCAGCCCACCCGCGGGGATCCCTACCGACTACGAGCAGTACTTC.

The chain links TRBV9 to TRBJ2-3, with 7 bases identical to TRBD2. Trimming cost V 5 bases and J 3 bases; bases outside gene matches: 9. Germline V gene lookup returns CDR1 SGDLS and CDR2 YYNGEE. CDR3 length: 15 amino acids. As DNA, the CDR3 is TGTGCCAGCAGTTACTTAGGACTAGTTACAGATACGCAGTATTTT. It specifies CASSYLGLVTDTQYF.

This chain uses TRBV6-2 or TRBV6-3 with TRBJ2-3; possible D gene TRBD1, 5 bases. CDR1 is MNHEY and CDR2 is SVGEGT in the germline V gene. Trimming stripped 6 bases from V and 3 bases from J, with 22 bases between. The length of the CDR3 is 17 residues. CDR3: CASSPTGRAKGTDTQYF. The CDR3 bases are TGTGCCAGCAGCCCTACAGGCCGGGCAAAAGGGACAGATACGCAGTATTTT.

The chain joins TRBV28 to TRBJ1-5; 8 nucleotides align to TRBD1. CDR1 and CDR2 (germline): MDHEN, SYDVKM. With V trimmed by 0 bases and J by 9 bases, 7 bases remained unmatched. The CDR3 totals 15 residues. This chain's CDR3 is CASSLWRTGSGPQHF. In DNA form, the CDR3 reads TGTGCCAGCAGTTTATGGAGGACAGGGAGCGGGCCCCAGCATTTT.

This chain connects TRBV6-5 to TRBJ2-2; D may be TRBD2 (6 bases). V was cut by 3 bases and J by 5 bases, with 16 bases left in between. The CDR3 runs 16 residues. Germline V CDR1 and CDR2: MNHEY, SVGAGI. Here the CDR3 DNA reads TGTGCCAGCAGTTATACTGGACTAACGGGGACCGGGGAGCTGTTTTTT. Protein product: CASSYTGLTGTGELFF.